A selection of T cell receptor beta chains follows, all from one sample in a study of T cells in Graves' hyperthyroidism and ophthalmopathy. MiXCR was run by TCRdb on the multiplex PCR reads, yielding one entry per CDR3 protein. In the table there are 490,000 or so distinct CDR3 sequences, less than 20% of which are singletons. What was sequenced was blood. Receptors were obtained from a man aged 35 to 55 with Graves' ophthalmopathy. Both conserved end residues are part of each CDR3. D genes are given only for firm matches. Rows may omit the clone size; those that give it use once, few, many or a size class.

V gene	D gene	J gene	clone size	CDR3 protein	CDR3 DNA
TRBV25-1	TRBD1	TRBJ1-3	-	CASSESWTGAGNTIYF	TGTGCCAGCAGTGAATCATGGACAGGGGCTGGAAACACCATATATTTT
TRBV2	-	TRBJ2-1	-	CASQPQGVIGEQFF	TGTGCCAGCCAACCTCAAGGGGTAATTGGTGAGCAGTTCTTC
TRBV20-1	TRBD2	TRBJ2-7	few	CSATGGGPIGGEQYF	TGCAGTGCTACCGGGGGGGGACCTATTGGGGGCGAGCAGTACTTC
TRBV7-2	TRBD2	TRBJ2-2	many	CASSLNGRAIRDRNTGELFF	TGTGCCAGCAGCTTAAACGGGAGGGCCATTCGCGATCGGAACACCGGGGAGCTGTTTTTT
TRBV30	TRBD1	TRBJ1-1	many	CAWSATGTVNTEAFF	TGTGCCTGGAGTGCCACCGGGACAGTGAACACTGAAGCTTTCTTT
TRBV3-1	-	TRBJ1-2	few	CASSQGLIYGYTF	TGTGCCAGCAGCCAAGGGCTGATCTATGGCTACACCTTC
TRBV7-8	-	TRBJ2-7	many	CASSKERYEQYF	TGTGCCAGCAGCAAAGAACGGTACGAGCAGTACTTC
TRBV20-1	TRBD2	TRBJ2-1	many	CSALAGRYNEQFF	TGCAGTGCCCTAGCGGGGAGATACAATGAGCAGTTCTTC
TRBV6-2/TRBV6-3	-	TRBJ1-6	few	CASSYSPAGTIHNSPLHF	TGTGCCAGCAGTTACTCGCCCGCCGGGACAATCCATAATTCACCCCTCCACTTT
TRBV3-1	TRBD2	TRBJ2-1	few	CASSLGLAGYSSSYNEQFF	TGTGCCAGCAGCCTGGGACTAGCGGGATACTCTAGCTCCTACAATGAGCAGTTCTTC
TRBV28	-	TRBJ2-5	many	CASSLETQYF	TGTGCCAGCAGTTTAGAGACCCAGTACTTC
TRBV6-5	-	TRBJ2-3	-	CASSLTRDSLMVADTQYF	TGTGCCAGCAGCCTTACTCGGGACTCCCTAATGGTAGCAGATACGCAGTATTTT
TRBV29-1	-	TRBJ1-5	many	CSVEDPREGQHF	TGCAGCGTTGAAGACCCCAGGGAGGGCCAGCATTTT
TRBV7-6	-	TRBJ1-1	many	CASSLGEAVTEAFF	TGTGCCAGCAGCTTAGGAGAAGCTGTCACTGAAGCTTTCTTT
TRBV4-3	TRBD2	TRBJ2-7	-	CASSQIALAGITYEQYF	TGCGCCAGCAGCCAGATCGCTCTAGCGGGGATAACCTACGAGCAGTACTTC
TRBV5-1	TRBD1	TRBJ2-7	few	CASSLSLSPGTGAVYEQYF	TGCGCCAGCAGCTTGTCTTTATCCCCCGGGACAGGGGCTGTCTACGAGCAGTACTTC
TRBV13	-	TRBJ1-5	-	CASSLQNQPQHF	TGTGCCAGCAGCCTTCAGAATCAGCCCCAGCATTTT
TRBV30	-	TRBJ2-3	many	CAWSVLGGTADTQYF	TGTGCCTGGAGTGTACTTGGGGGGACAGCAGATACGCAGTATTTT
TRBV7-9	TRBD2	TRBJ2-3	few	CATTSGGYTDTQYF	TGTGCTACTACTAGCGGGGGGTACACAGATACGCAGTATTTT
TRBV6-1	-	TRBJ1-2	many	CASRVGGALGYTF	TGTGCCAGCAGGGTTGGGGGGGCACTCGGCTACACCTTC
TRBV12-5	TRBD1	TRBJ2-1	few	CASGTDRGKFF	TGTGCTAGTGGAACGGACAGGGGGAAGTTCTTC
TRBV12-3/TRBV12-4	-	TRBJ2-6	many	CASTLWQAGANVLTF	TGTGCCAGCACTCTGTGGCAGGCTGGGGCCAACGTCCTGACTTTC
TRBV20-1	-	TRBJ1-2	-	CSARDPARVYGYTF	TGCAGTGCTAGAGATCCCGCCAGGGTTTATGGCTACACCTTC
TRBV9	-	TRBJ1-5	-	CASSGEGTNQPQHF	TGTGCCAGCAGCGGAGAGGGGACAAATCAGCCCCAGCATTTT
TRBV6-2/TRBV6-3	TRBD2	TRBJ2-3	-	CASRSLAGGGDTQYF	TGTGCCAGCAGAAGTCTAGCGGGAGGGGGAGATACGCAGTATTTT
TRBV5-1	-	TRBJ2-7	-	CASSSIHSYEQYF	TGCGCCAGCAGCTCAATTCACTCCTACGAGCAGTACTTC
TRBV7-8	-	TRBJ2-5	few	CASSAMPNLQETQYF	TGTGCCAGCAGCGCCATGCCCAATCTTCAAGAGACCCAGTACTTC
TRBV28	-	TRBJ1-6	many	CASSSPQRYSSYNSPLHF	TGTGCCAGCAGTTCCCCCCAGCGGTATAGCTCCTATAATTCACCCCTCCACTTT
TRBV20-1	-	TRBJ1-2	few	CSAPATAINYGYTF	TGCAGTGCTCCCGCGACAGCTATTAACTATGGCTACACCTTC
TRBV5-1	-	TRBJ2-1	-	CASSLATANNEQFF	TGCGCCAGCAGCTTGGCGACTGCAAACAATGAGCAGTTCTTC
TRBV10-3	-	TRBJ2-7	-	CAISDNSFSGEQYF	TGTGCCATCAGTGATAACTCCTTTTCGGGCGAGCAGTACTTC
TRBV11-2	-	TRBJ1-3	many	CASSLGVQARTGNTIYF	TGTGCCAGCAGCTTAGGAGTCCAGGCTAGGACGGGAAACACCATATATTTT